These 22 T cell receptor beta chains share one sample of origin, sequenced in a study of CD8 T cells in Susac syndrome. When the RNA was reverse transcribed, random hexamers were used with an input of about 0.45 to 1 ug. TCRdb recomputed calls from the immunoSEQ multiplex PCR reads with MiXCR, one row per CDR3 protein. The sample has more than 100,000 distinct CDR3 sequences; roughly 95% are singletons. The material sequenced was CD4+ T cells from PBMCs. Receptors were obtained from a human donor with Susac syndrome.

This chain's CDR3 is CAWSVGVGGAKNIQYF. CDR3 in DNA: TGTGCCTGGAGTGTAGGAGTGGGGGGAGCCAAAAACATTCAGTACTTC. The V gene is TRBV30, the J gene TRBJ2-4; D might be TRBD2 (6 bases). CDR1 is GTSNPN, CDR2 SVGIG, per germline (reference sequence). The CDR3 contains 16 residues. Trimming took 0 bases from V and 0 from J, leaving 12 bases between them.

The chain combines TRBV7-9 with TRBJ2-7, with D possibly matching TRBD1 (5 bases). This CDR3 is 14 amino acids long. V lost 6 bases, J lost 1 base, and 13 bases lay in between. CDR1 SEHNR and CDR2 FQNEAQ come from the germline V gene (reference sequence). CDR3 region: CASRSADRSYEQYF. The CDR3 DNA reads TGTGCCAGCAGATCCGCCGACAGATCCTACGAGCAGTACTTC.

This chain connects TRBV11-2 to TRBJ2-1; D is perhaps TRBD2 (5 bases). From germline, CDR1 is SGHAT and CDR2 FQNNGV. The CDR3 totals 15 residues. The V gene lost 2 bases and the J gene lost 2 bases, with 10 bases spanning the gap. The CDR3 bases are TGTGCCAGCAGCTTAAAGCGGCCAACCTACAATGAGCAGTTCTTC. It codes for CASSLKRPTYNEQFF.

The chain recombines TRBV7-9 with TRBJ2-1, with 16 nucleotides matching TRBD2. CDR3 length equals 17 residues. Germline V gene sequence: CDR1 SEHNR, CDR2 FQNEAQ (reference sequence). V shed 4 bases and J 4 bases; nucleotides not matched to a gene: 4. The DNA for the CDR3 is TGTGCCAGCAGCTGGGGGACTAGCGGGAGGGCATACAATGAGCAGTTCTTC. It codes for CASSWGTSGRAYNEQFF. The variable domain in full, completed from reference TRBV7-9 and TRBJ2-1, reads DTGVSQNPRHKITKRGQNVTFRCDPISEHNRLYWYRQTLGQGPEFLTYFQNEAQLEKSRLLSDRFSAERPKGSFSTLEIQRTEQGDSAMYLCASSWGTSGRAYNEQFFGPGTRLTVL.

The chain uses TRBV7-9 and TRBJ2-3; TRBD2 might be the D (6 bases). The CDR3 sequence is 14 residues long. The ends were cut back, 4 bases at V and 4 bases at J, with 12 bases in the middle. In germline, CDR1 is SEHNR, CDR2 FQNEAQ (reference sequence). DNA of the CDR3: TGTGCCAGCAGCTCCCGGGCGGGACCAGATACGCAGTATTTT. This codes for CASSSRAGPDTQYF.

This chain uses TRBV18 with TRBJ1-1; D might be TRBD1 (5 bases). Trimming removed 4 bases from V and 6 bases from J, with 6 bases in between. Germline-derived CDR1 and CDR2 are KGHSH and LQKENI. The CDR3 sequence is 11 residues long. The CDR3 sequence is CASSLGPEAFF. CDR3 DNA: TGTGCCAGCTCACTGGGACCTGAAGCTTTCTTT.

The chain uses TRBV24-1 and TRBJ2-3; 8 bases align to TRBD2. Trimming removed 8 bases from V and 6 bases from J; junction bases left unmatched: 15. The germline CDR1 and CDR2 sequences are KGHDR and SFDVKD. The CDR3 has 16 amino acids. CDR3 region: CATTGRDTGKMDTQYF. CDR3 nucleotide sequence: TGTGCCACCACCGGGAGGGACACAGGGAAGATGGATACGCAGTATTTT.

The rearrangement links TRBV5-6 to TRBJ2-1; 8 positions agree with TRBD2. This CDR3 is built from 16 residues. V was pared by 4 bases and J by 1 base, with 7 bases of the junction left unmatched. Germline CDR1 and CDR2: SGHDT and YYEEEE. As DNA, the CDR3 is TGTGCCAGCAGCGGGCCGGGACTAGGGTCCTACAATGAGCAGTTCTTC. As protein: CASSGPGLGSYNEQFF.

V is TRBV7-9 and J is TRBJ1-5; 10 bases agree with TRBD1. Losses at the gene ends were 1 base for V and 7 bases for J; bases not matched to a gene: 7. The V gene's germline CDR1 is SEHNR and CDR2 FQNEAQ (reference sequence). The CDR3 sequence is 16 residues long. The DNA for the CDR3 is TGTGCCAGCAGCTTAGAGACCGGGACAGGGGTCCAGCCCCAGCATTTT. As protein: CASSLETGTGVQPQHF.

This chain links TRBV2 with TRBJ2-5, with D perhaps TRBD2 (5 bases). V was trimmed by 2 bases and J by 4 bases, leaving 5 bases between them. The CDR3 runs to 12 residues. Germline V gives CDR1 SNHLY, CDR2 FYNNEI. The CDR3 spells CASSESGETQYF. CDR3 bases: TGTGCCAGCAGTGAAAGCGGAGAGACCCAGTACTTC. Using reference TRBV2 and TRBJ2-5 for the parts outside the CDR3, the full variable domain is EPEVTQTPSHQVTQMGQEVILRCVPISNHLYFYWYRQILGQKVEFLVSFYNNEISEKSEIFDDQFSVERPDGSNFTLKIRSTKLEDSAMYFCASSESGETQYFGPGTRLLVL.

The CDR3: CATSDFRETQYF. For the CDR3, the DNA is TGTGCCACCAGTGATTTTCGCGAGACCCAGTACTTC. The chain is built from TRBV24-1 and TRBJ2-5; D unresolved. The CDR3 runs 12 residues. Germline V gives CDR1 KGHDR, CDR2 SFDVKD. The V end was cut by 1 base, the J end by 5 bases, with 4 bases between.

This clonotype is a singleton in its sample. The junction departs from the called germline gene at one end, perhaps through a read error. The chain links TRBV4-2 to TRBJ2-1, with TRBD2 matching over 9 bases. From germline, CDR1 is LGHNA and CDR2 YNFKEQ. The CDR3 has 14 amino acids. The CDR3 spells CASSQGLAYNEQFF. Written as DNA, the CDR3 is TGTGCCAGCAGTCAAGGACTAGCGTACAATGAGCAGTTCTTC.

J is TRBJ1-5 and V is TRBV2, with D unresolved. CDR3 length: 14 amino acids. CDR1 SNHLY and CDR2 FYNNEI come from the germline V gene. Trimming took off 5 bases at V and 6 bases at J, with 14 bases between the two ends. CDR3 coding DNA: TGTGCCAGCAGTCGCTATGGTTCCGGTCAGCCCCAGCATTTT. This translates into CASSRYGSGQPQHF.

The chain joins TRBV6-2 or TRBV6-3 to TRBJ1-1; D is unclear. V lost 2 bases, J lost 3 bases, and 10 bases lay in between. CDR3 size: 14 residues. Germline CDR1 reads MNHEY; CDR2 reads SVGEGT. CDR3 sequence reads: CASSYAGLYTEAFF. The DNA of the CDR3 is TGTGCCAGCAGTTACGCGGGTCTGTACACTGAAGCTTTCTTT.

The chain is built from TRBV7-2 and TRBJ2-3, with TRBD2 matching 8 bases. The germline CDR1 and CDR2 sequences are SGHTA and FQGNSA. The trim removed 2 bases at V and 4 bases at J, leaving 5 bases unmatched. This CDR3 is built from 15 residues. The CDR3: CASSLRGTSADTQYF. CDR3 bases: TGTGCCAGCAGCTTAAGAGGGACTAGTGCAGATACGCAGTATTTT.

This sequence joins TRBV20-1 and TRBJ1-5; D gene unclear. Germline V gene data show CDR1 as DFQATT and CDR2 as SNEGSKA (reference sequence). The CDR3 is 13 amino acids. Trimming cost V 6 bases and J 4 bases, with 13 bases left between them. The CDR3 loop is CSAERAPNQPQHF. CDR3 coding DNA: TGCAGTGCGGAGAGGGCCCCAAATCAGCCCCAGCATTTT.

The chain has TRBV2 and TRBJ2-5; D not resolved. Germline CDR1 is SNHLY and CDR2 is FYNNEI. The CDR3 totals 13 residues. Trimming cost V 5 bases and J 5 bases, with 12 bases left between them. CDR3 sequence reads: CASSMASDETQYF. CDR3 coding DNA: TGTGCCAGCAGTATGGCCTCTGATGAGACCCAGTACTTC. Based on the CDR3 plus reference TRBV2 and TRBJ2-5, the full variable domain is EPEVTQTPSHQVTQMGQEVILRCVPISNHLYFYWYRQILGQKVEFLVSFYNNEISEKSEIFDDQFSVERPDGSNFTLKIRSTKLEDSAMYFCASSMASDETQYFGPGTRLLVL.

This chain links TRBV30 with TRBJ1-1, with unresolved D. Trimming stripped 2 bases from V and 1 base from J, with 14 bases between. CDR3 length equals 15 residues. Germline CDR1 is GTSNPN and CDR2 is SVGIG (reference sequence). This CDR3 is CAWSTHRDSNTEAFF. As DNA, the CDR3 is TGTGCCTGGAGTACCCACCGGGATTCGAACACTGAAGCTTTCTTT.

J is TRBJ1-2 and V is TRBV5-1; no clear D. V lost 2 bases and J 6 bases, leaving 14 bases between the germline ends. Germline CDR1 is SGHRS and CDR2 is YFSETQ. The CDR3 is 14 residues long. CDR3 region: CASSFNQAGDGYTF. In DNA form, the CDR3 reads TGCGCCAGCAGCTTTAACCAGGCCGGAGATGGCTACACCTTC.

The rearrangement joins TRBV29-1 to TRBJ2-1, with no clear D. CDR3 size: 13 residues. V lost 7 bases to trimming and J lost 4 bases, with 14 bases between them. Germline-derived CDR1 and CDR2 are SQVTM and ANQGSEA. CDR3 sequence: CSAVLFSYNEQFF. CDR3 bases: TGCAGCGCTGTGCTGTTCTCATACAATGAGCAGTTCTTC.

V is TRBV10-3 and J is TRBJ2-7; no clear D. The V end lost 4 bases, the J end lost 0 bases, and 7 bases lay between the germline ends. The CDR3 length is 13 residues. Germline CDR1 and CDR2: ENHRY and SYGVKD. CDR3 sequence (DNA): TGTGCCATCAGTGTGGGGATCTCCTACGAGCAGTACTTC. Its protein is CAISVGISYEQYF.

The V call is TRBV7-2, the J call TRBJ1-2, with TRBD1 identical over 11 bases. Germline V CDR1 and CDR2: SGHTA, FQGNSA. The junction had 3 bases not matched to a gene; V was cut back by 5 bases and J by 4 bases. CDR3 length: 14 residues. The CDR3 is CASSADRGPYGYTF. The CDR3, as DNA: TGTGCCAGCAGCGCGGACAGGGGGCCCTATGGCTACACCTTC.